This T cell receptor beta chain was observed in a study of cytomegalovirus exposure and HLA in healthy donors. A remark on this clone: What it recognizes is unknown.

Broader study findings: Roughly uniform depth of sequencing across donors was assumed in presence/absence analyses.

In germline, CDR1 is SGHDN, CDR2 FVKESK. Trimming removed 7 bases at V and 6 bases at J, with 13 bases between. This CDR3 is built from 13 residues. Primers included in the PCR were 60 Vbeta and 13 Jbeta primers. The protocol was immunoSEQ multiplex PCR, while the TCRdb copy is restricted to in-frame clones and leaves out a portion. The sample yields over 250,000 clones, 80% to 90% seen once. The sequence derives from a man aged 35-49 years in good health and CMV-seropositive. Source material: PBMCs. V is TRBV14 and J is TRBJ2-1; D remains unclear. The CDR3: CASTRHISNEQFF. As DNA, the CDR3 is TGTGCCAGCACCAGACACATTAGCAATGAGCAGTTCTTC.